The 7 T cell receptor beta chains below were found in one sample sequenced in a study of cytomegalovirus exposure and HLA in healthy donors. The PCR made use of 60 Vbeta and 13 Jbeta primers. TCRdb's copy holds only in-frame clones and misses some; the assay was immunoSEQ multiplex PCR. The sample carries 50,000 to 75,000 clones, roughly 80% recorded once. What was sequenced was PBMCs. Receptor source: a middle-aged woman in good health and CMV-seronegative.

The rearrangement links TRBV28 to TRBJ2-5, with TRBD1 matching over 7 bases. This CDR3 is 15 amino acids long. CDR1 and CDR2 from the germline V gene are MDHEN and SYDVKM. V was clipped by 3 bases and J by 4 bases; unmatched bases: 8. CDR3 nucleotide sequence: TGTGCCAGCAGTTTGGCCCCGACAGGGAGAGAGACCCAGTACTTC. Translation: CASSLAPTGRETQYF.

This sequence joins TRBV9 and TRBJ2-3; 11 bases align to TRBD2. This CDR3 is built from 16 residues. CDR1 and CDR2 (germline): SGDLS, YYNGEE. Unmatched junction bases numbered 5, after V lost 2 bases and J lost 3 bases. The CDR3 nucleotides read TGTGCCAGCAGCGTTACTAGCGGGAGAAAGACAGATACGCAGTATTTT. This gives the protein CASSVTSGRKTDTQYF. Filled out from reference TRBV9 and TRBJ2-3, the complete variable domain reads DSGVTQTPKHLITATGQRVTLRCSPRSGDLSVYWYQQSLDQGLQFLIQYYNGEERAKGNILERFSAQQFPDLHSELNLSSLELGDSALYFCASSVTSGRKTDTQYFGPGTRLTVL.

This chain uses TRBV2 with TRBJ2-1; D is perhaps TRBD1 (6 bases). Germline loops: CDR1 SNHLY, CDR2 FYNNEI. Trimming removed 6 bases at V and 4 bases at J, with 10 bases between. The CDR3 extends over 13 amino acids. CDR3 bases: TGTGCCAGCAGGGGGGACACGTACAATGAGCAGTTCTTC. It specifies CASRGDTYNEQFF.

In this sample, this clone turned up a few times. This sequence joins TRBV5-4 and TRBJ2-3; TRBD2 agrees at 10 bases. Germline loops: CDR1 SGHNT, CDR2 YYREEE (reference sequence). The trim removed 6 bases at V and 3 bases at J, leaving 4 bases unmatched. The CDR3 length is 14 residues. This CDR3 reads CASTPSGSTDTQYF. CDR3 DNA: TGTGCCAGCACCCCTAGCGGGAGTACAGATACGCAGTATTTT.

The chain links TRBV27 to TRBJ2-3; D is undetermined. Germline lookup yields CDR1 MNHEY and CDR2 SMNVEV (reference sequence). The CDR3 loop spans 15 amino acids. Trimming shortened V by 5 bases and J by 0 bases, and 12 bases separated the two germline ends. This CDR3 is CASSRSLRSTDTQYF. DNA of the CDR3: TGTGCCAGCAGTCGATCGTTGCGGAGCACAGATACGCAGTATTTT.

This sequence joins TRBV7-2 and TRBJ1-2; 7 nucleotides agree with TRBD1. V trimming: 5 bases; J trimming: 7 bases; junction bases outside the gene matches: 13. This CDR3 is built from 15 residues. CDR1 is SGHTA and CDR2 is FQGNSA in the germline V gene. The CDR3 loop reads CASSSKGGTGRGYTF. CDR3 coding DNA: TGTGCCAGCAGCAGTAAAGGGGGCACCGGGCGTGGCTACACCTTC.

The chain links TRBV18 to TRBJ1-4; no reliable D call. Per germline, CDR1 KGHSH and CDR2 LQKENI. This CDR3 comprises 13 residues. V was clipped by 3 bases and J by 4 bases, with 6 bases between them. CDR3 coding DNA: TGTGCCAGCTCACCCTTCCTTAATGAAAAACTGTTTTTT. Translated, it gives CASSPFLNEKLFF.